The clone carrying this T cell receptor beta chain was observed many times. The antigen is unknown. Each diagnosis was grounded in clinical symptoms, serum thyroxine and TRAb, thyroid ultrasound, and orbital computed tomography. V lost 4 bases, J lost 5 bases, and 5 bases stayed unmatched. CDR1 is KGHDR and CDR2 is SFDVKD in the germline V gene. The CDR3 loop spans 15 amino acids. The data were obtained in a study of T cells in Graves' hyperthyroidism and ophthalmopathy. Study-wide findings and caveats: The model forecast ophthalmopathy, anticipating it by a median approximately 6 months before onset.

Amplified TCR beta CDR3 regions came from RNA transcripts. The HTBI primer set served for first-round RT-PCR of the TCR CDR3. TCRdb reanalysed the multiplex PCR reads using MiXCR and keeps one entry per CDR3 protein. The data hold about half a million distinct CDR3 sequences, with less than 25% observed a single time. The rearrangement joins TRBV24-1 to TRBJ2-2, with 8 positions matching TRBD2. The TCR comes from a young man with Graves' hyperthyroidism. Sequenced input: blood. The CDR3: CATSEPGLETGELFF. The CDR3 bases are TGTGCCACCAGTGAGCCGGGACTAGAAACCGGGGAGCTGTTTTTT.